One sample yielded the 23 T cell receptor beta chains listed below, sequenced in a study of tissue T cells after allogeneic stem cell transplantation. The table came from immunoSEQ multiplex PCR; TCRdb's copy has only in-frame clones and leaves some out. The sample holds about 43,000 clones, around 90% seen once. The sequencing used blood, collected before transplantation. The receptors shown here come from a woman between 40 and 69 years old who later had graft-versus-host disease after an allogeneic stem cell transplant.

The chain employs TRBV28 and TRBJ1-1; 8 bases are shared with TRBD1. J gave up 4 bases and V 3 bases, and 1 base lay outside the gene matches. Germline V gives CDR1 MDHEN, CDR2 SYDVKM. The CDR3 spans 13 residues. The CDR3 region is CASSFRGLTEAFF. Written as DNA, the CDR3 is TGTGCCAGCAGTTTCAGGGGGCTCACTGAAGCTTTCTTT. Looking up the rest from reference TRBV28 and TRBJ1-1 gives the full variable domain: DVKVTQSSRYLVKRTGEKVFLECVQDMDHENMFWYRQDPGLGLRLIYFSYDVKMKEKGDIPEGYSVSREKKERFSLILESASTNQTSMYLCASSFRGLTEAFFGQGTRLTVV.

The chain joins TRBV18 to TRBJ2-2; TRBD2 is a possible D gene (6 bases). The CDR3 consists of 15 residues. CDR1 is KGHSH and CDR2 is LQKENI in the germline V gene. The ends were cut back, 3 bases at V and 5 bases at J, with 13 bases in the middle. Here the CDR3 reads CASSPDGSSTGELFF. CDR3 coding DNA: TGTGCCAGCTCACCCGACGGGAGTTCGACCGGGGAGCTGTTTTTT.

This chain uses TRBV5-1 with TRBJ2-2; 7 nucleotides align to TRBD1. The V and J ends lost 1 base and 7 bases, in that order; junction bases with no gene match: 10. The CDR3 length is 16 residues. Germline V lookup: CDR1 SGHRS, CDR2 YFSETQ. The CDR3 DNA reads TGCGCCAGCAGCTTGACCTCCGACAGGGCGGGCGGGGAGCTGTTTTTT. Its protein is CASSLTSDRAGGELFF.

The chain combines TRBV5-5 with TRBJ2-7, with D unresolved. Per the germline V gene, CDR1 is SGHKS and CDR2 is YYEKEE (reference sequence). V lost 2 bases and J lost 2, with 5 bases in between. The CDR3 is 12 residues long. In DNA form, the CDR3 reads TGTGCCAGCAGCTTCAATACCTACGAGCAGTACTTC. The encoded protein is CASSFNTYEQYF.

The chain couples TRBV7-2 to TRBJ2-5; D possibly corresponds to TRBD2 (6 bases). CDR3 length: 14 amino acids. Trimming took off 6 bases at V and 4 bases at J, with 15 bases between the two ends. The germline gives CDR1 SGHTA, CDR2 FQGNSA. The CDR3 bases are TGTGCCAGCAGAGAGGACTACACCGCAGAGACCCAGTACTTC. Residues: CASREDYTAETQYF.

The V gene is TRBV19, the J gene TRBJ1-1, with D tentatively TRBD1 (5 bases). V was pared by 7 bases and J by 1 base, with 16 bases between. Per germline, CDR1 LNHDA and CDR2 SQIVND (reference sequence). The CDR3 is 15 residues long. CDR3 sequence reads: CASTPPGGRNTEAFF. The CDR3, as DNA: TGTGCCAGTACTCCACCCGGGGGAAGGAACACTGAAGCTTTCTTT.

The V and J genes are TRBV27 and TRBJ2-7, with TRBD2 matching over 9 bases. The CDR3 is made up of 17 amino acids. Losses at the gene ends were 6 bases for V and 1 base for J; bases not matched to a gene: 13. Germline lookup yields CDR1 MNHEY and CDR2 SMNVEV (reference sequence). CDR3 protein: CASSLRALAGGSYEQYF. In DNA form, the CDR3 reads TGTGCCAGCAGCTTAAGGGCTTTGGCGGGAGGGTCCTACGAGCAGTACTTC.

This chain links TRBV6-2 or TRBV6-3 with TRBJ1-1, with TRBD1 matching 10 bases. V lost 5 bases to trimming and J lost 6 bases; unmatched junction nucleotides: 9. CDR3 length equals 15 residues. Germline CDR1 is MNHEY and CDR2 is SVGEGT. The CDR3 loop is CASSPMGQGRAEAFF. CDR3 nucleotides: TGTGCCAGCAGTCCGATGGGACAGGGGAGAGCTGAAGCTTTCTTT.

The chain links TRBV7-8 to TRBJ2-7; TRBD2 aligns across 9 bases. V trimming: 8 bases; J trimming: 3 bases; junction bases outside the gene matches: 11. Germline CDR1 is SGHVS and CDR2 is FQNEAQ. The CDR3 extends over 15 amino acids. In nucleotides, the CDR3 is TGTGCCAGCCTTCTTAGCGGGAGATTAGTCTACGAGCAGTACTTC. Its translation: CASLLSGRLVYEQYF.

The chain uses TRBV18 and TRBJ1-1, with D hard to call. The CDR3 has 13 residues. V was cut by 4 bases and J by 3 bases, with 9 bases left in between. Germline CDR1 reads KGHSH; CDR2 reads LQKENI. CDR3 in amino acids: CASSLLADTEAFF. The DNA of the CDR3 is TGTGCCAGCTCACTACTGGCGGACACTGAAGCTTTCTTT.

The rearrangement links TRBV15 to TRBJ2-1; 8 nucleotides align to TRBD1. The CDR3 is 15 amino acids. Trimming removed 5 bases from V and 3 bases from J; junction bases left unmatched: 6. Germline V gives CDR1 LNHNV, CDR2 YYDKDF (reference sequence). The CDR3 sequence: CATSRKTGDYNEQFF. The CDR3 bases are TGTGCCACCAGCCGTAAGACAGGGGACTACAATGAGCAGTTCTTC.

V gene TRBV28 combines with J gene TRBJ1-5, with 9 bases lining up with TRBD1. The CDR3 spans 15 residues. CDR1 is MDHEN, CDR2 SYDVKM, per germline. V was pared by 6 bases and J by 3 bases, with 6 bases of the junction left unmatched. The CDR3, as DNA: TGTGCCAGCAGACCAACAGGGGGCTACAATCAGCCCCAGCATTTT. Translation gives CASRPTGGYNQPQHF.

The V call is TRBV28, the J call TRBJ2-2, with 8 bases matching TRBD1. Germline trimming cut 5 bases from V and 5 bases from J; bases unmatched to any gene: 7. This CDR3 is built from 15 residues. Germline CDR1 and CDR2: MDHEN and SYDVKM. CDR3 coding DNA: TGTGCCAGCAGTCCGTGGACAGGGAGGACCGGGGAGCTGTTTTTT. Residues: CASSPWTGRTGELFF.

The rearrangement uses TRBV30 and TRBJ2-7; 7 bases match TRBD2. Germline V CDR1 and CDR2: GTSNPN, SVGIG (reference sequence). J lost 4 bases, V lost 5 bases, and 11 bases had no gene match. The CDR3 consists of 14 residues. DNA for the CDR3: TGTGCCTGGCGCGCCGGGCTAGCGGTATACGAGCAGTACTTC. Translation: CAWRAGLAVYEQYF.

This clone was detected a few times. CDR3 in DNA: TGTGCCAGCAGCGTAGCCTCAAACTCTGGAAACACCATATATTTT. The encoded protein is CASSVASNSGNTIYF. The chain recombines TRBV9 with TRBJ1-3, with D unclear. Deletions cut 0 bases from V and 0 bases from J, with 7 bases between. This CDR3 is 15 amino acids long. Germline V gene sequence: CDR1 SGDLS, CDR2 YYNGEE.

This chain uses TRBV10-2 with TRBJ1-6, with D uncertain. Trimming pared 2 bases from V and 9 bases from J, leaving 20 bases between. The germline V gene has CDR1 WSHSY and CDR2 SAAADI. The CDR3 is 17 amino acids. The CDR3 DNA reads as TGCGCCAGCAGTGAGGAGGCGAGATCGTATCGGGCTTCACCCCTCCACTTT. It encodes CASSEEARSYRASPLHF.

This clone occurred once. This chain joins TRBV19 and TRBJ1-4; D is perhaps TRBD1 (6 bases). Looked up from germline, CDR1 is LNHDA and CDR2 is SQIVND (reference sequence). V was shortened by 3 bases and J by 8 bases, with 19 bases between the two germline ends. The CDR3 loop spans 16 amino acids. DNA of the CDR3: TGTGCCAGTAGTATCCCCCGACAGGTCAGGAGGGAAAAACTGTTTTTT. Protein: CASSIPRQVRREKLFF.

The genes are TRBV18 and TRBJ1-2, with D maybe TRBD1 (6 bases). V lost 1 base to trimming and J lost 4 bases, with 10 bases between them. The germline CDR1 and CDR2 sequences are KGHSH and LQKENI. The length of the CDR3 is 14 residues. CDR3 loop: CASSPRADSYGYTF. The DNA for the CDR3 is TGTGCCAGCTCACCACGCGCGGACAGCTATGGCTACACCTTC. The whole variable domain, remainder taken from reference TRBV18 and TRBJ1-2, is NAGVMQNPRHLVRRRGQEARLRCSPMKGHSHVYWYRQLPEEGLKFMVYLQKENIIDESGMPKERFSAEFPKEGPSILRIQQVVRGDSAAYFCASSPRADSYGYTFGSGTRLTVV.

This clone was counted only a few times. The rearrangement uses TRBV7-2 and TRBJ1-2; D is unclear. Germline V gene lookup returns CDR1 SGHTA and CDR2 FQGNSA. The CDR3 runs to 12 residues. V gave up 1 base and J gave up 7 bases, with 7 bases separating them. CDR3 sequence: CASSLGGFGYTF. CDR3 nucleotides: TGTGCCAGCAGCTTAGGAGGGTTTGGCTACACCTTC.

The chain joins TRBV19 to TRBJ1-5; D is undetermined. Germline V gene lookup returns CDR1 LNHDA and CDR2 SQIVND (reference sequence). V was trimmed by 9 bases and J by 5 bases, leaving 5 bases between them. CDR3 length: 10 amino acids. DNA of the CDR3: TGTGCCAGCAGAGATCAGCCCCAGCATTTT. It codes for CASRDQPQHF. Looking up the rest from reference TRBV19 and TRBJ1-5 gives the full variable domain: DGGITQSPKYLFRKEGQNVTLSCEQNLNHDAMYWYRQDPGQGLRLIYYSQIVNDFQKGDIAEGYSVSREKKESFPLTVTSAQKNPTAFYLCASRDQPQHFGDGTRLSIL.

The V call is TRBV18, the J call TRBJ2-7; 9 nucleotides line up with TRBD1. J lost 3 bases, V lost 0 bases, and 3 bases had no gene match. The germline V gene encodes CDR1 KGHSH and CDR2 LQKENI. The CDR3 has 15 amino acids. The CDR3 bases are TGTGCCAGCTCACCACCGGGGACAGGGTACTACGAGCAGTACTTC. Residues: CASSPPGTGYYEQYF.

The chain links TRBV5-1 to TRBJ2-2, with 7 bases fitting TRBD2. With V trimmed by 4 bases and J by 5 bases, 11 bases remained unmatched. This CDR3 is built from 16 residues. In germline, CDR1 is SGHRS, CDR2 YFSETQ. The CDR3 DNA sequence: TGCGCCAGCAGCCAAGTCGCGGGAGTGGGGACCGGGGAGCTGTTTTTT. Translated, it gives CASSQVAGVGTGELFF.

With regard to this clone: Different DNA sequences within this sample yield the same CDR3. CDR3 residues: CASSRGTSGDYEQYF. CDR3 DNA sequence: TGTGCCAGCAGTCGAGGGACTAGCGGGGACTACGAGCAGTACTTC. The genes are TRBV28 and TRBJ2-7; 13 nucleotides agree with TRBD2. This CDR3 has 15 residues. CDR1 is MDHEN, CDR2 SYDVKM, per germline. Trimming removed 5 bases from V and 3 bases from J; junction bases left unmatched: 4.